Below, one T cell receptor beta chain is given with its context. Its antigen remains unidentified. This CDR3 is 12 amino acids long. V dropped 3 bases and J dropped 10; count of bases not matched to a gene: 3. CDR1 is LNHDA and CDR2 is SQIVND in the germline V gene (reference sequence). TCRdb's table, derived via immunoSEQ multiplex PCR, lists solely in-frame clones and lacks some. The sample contains some 150,000 clones, roughly 89% of which appear only once. This sample was taken from a study of cytomegalovirus exposure and HLA in healthy donors. Across the whole study: The 550 to 700 first-cohort repertoires and the 110 or so validation repertoires shared the same platform, a later analysis reported.

Overall study results and limits: It was found in a later analysis that first-cohort TCR clusters tended to co-occur in the 130 or so validation repertoires.

Sequencing was carried out using PBMCs. The chain has TRBV19 and TRBJ2-1, with 7 bases fitting TRBD2. The TCR originated in a woman younger than 35 in good health and CMV-seropositive. CDR3 in DNA: TGTGCCAGTAGTATGGGAGGGGACGAGCAGTTCTTC. Translated, it gives CASSMGGDEQFF.